These T cell receptor beta chains were read from a single sample in a study of blood T cell repertoires in COVID-19. Clones were sequenced by immunoSEQ multiplex PCR, and TCRdb holds only the in-frame ones, with some missing. The data hold 200,000 to 300,000 clones, with roughly 88% observed a single time. Sequenced material: peripheral blood. The receptors shown here come from a woman in her twenties or thirties with acute or convalescent COVID-19. Each CDR3 is given with its conserved first and last residue. A D gene is named only where the DNA matches it firmly. Clone size appears in some rows only: once, few, many, or a class for an expanded clone.

.,TRBV6-1,TRBJ2-1,.,TGTGCCAGCAGTGAAGGGGGGCGGCACAATGAGCAGTTCTTC,CASSEGGRHNEQFF
.,TRBV12-5,TRBJ1-3,.,TGTGCTAGTGGTTTGGCCCCCAGCGGGAGTAGAAACACCATATATTTT,CASGLAPSGSRNTIYF
TRBD1,TRBV5-6,TRBJ2-1,.,TGTGCCAGCAGCTTTATAGGAGTAGGGGGCCATGAGCAGTTCTTC,CASSFIGVGGHEQFF
TRBD2,TRBV6-1,TRBJ2-7,.,TGTGCCAGCAGTGAACCGGGACTAGCGGGCCACGAGCAGTACTTC,CASSEPGLAGHEQYF
TRBD2,TRBV5-6,TRBJ2-1,.,TGTGCCAGCATTCTCACCGGGACTACCTACAATGAGCAGTTCTTC,CASILTGTTYNEQFF
.,TRBV7-9,TRBJ1-2,.,TGTGCCAGCAGCTTAGCGCTTTCGGCTAACTATGGCTACACCTTC,CASSLALSANYGYTF
.,TRBV6-5,TRBJ1-5,.,TGTGCCAGCAGTTACACCGATGGACAAGCCCAGCATTTT,CASSYTDGQAQHF
.,TRBV24-1,TRBJ2-7,.,TGTGCCACCAGTGACTCTGACACTTACGAGCAGTACTTC,CATSDSDTYEQYF
TRBD1,TRBV10-1,TRBJ2-1,.,TGCGCCAGCAGTACTCCGGGACAGGGGGACAATGAGCAGTTCTTC,CASSTPGQGDNEQFF
.,TRBV7-6,TRBJ2-3,.,TGTGCCAGCAGCTTAGGGGGCTTTCTCACAGATACGCAGTATTTT,CASSLGGFLTDTQYF
TRBD1,TRBV19,TRBJ2-7,.,TGTGCCAGTAGTTCACAGGACAGGCCTCTAGACTACTACGAGCAGTACTTC,CASSSQDRPLDYYEQYF
.,TRBV3-1/TRBV3-2,TRBJ2-1,.,TGTGCCAGCAGCATGCTAGCTGGGTTTGTCGGTGAGCAGTTCTTC,CASSMLAGFVGEQFF
TRBD2,TRBV6-5,TRBJ2-7,.,TGTGCCAGCGGAAGGACTAGCGGGAGATACGAGCAGTACTTC,CASGRTSGRYEQYF
.,TRBV27,TRBJ1-4,.,TGTGCCAGCAGTTTAGGGCAGGGGAATGAAAAACTGTTTTTT,CASSLGQGNEKLFF
TRBD2,TRBV7-7,TRBJ2-5,.,TGTGCTAGCAGCTTACAACTAGCGGGAGGGTGGGAGACCCAGTACTTC,CASSLQLAGGWETQYF
.,TRBV28,TRBJ1-2,.,TGTGCCAGCAGTTTGAGGACAGCTTCTAACTATGGCTACACCTTC,CASSLRTASNYGYTF
.,TRBV20-1,TRBJ2-3,.,TGCAGTGCTAGTGAAGCGGGCCCCAGCACAGATACGCAGTATTTT,CSASEAGPSTDTQYF
.,TRBV9,TRBJ2-3,.,TGTGCCAGCAGCGTAGAAGGGGGGGGACCAGATACGCAGTATTTT,CASSVEGGGPDTQYF
.,TRBV7-9,TRBJ1-5,few,TGTGCCAGCAGCTTGGGGGACAATTCCGATCAGCCCCAGCATTTT,CASSLGDNSDQPQHF
.,TRBV7-9,TRBJ1-2,.,TGTGCCAGCAGCTTGGAACAGCTTTATGGCTACACCTTC,CASSLEQLYGYTF
.,TRBV3-1/TRBV3-2,TRBJ1-1,.,TGTGCCAGCAGCCAAGGCAGGACGAGCAGGGGCACTGAAGCTTTCTTT,CASSQGRTSRGTEAFF
TRBD1,TRBV4-3,TRBJ2-7,.,TGCGCCAGCAGCCAAGGGACAGGGACGGGCGAGCAGTACTTC,CASSQGTGTGEQYF
.,TRBV3-1/TRBV3-2,TRBJ2-3,.,TGTGCCAGCAGCCAAGTCCAGGGAGGAGTACCTCGCACAGATACGCAGTATTTT,CASSQVQGGVPRTDTQYF
.,TRBV6-5,TRBJ1-1,.,TGTGCCAGCAGTTACTCGGGGGGGCCCAACACTGAAGCTTTCTTT,CASSYSGGPNTEAFF